This T cell receptor beta chain was identified during a study of T cell responses to AZD1222 COVID-19 vaccine. This clone was detected only a few times. Sequencing was performed with immunoSEQ multiplex PCR; in TCRdb, only in-frame clones are kept and a portion is missing. The sample comprises 95,000 to 150,000 clones, 65% to 90% of which are singletons, and approximately 8.1% rests with the top ten. Between the trimmed V and J ends, which lost 5 bases and 8 bases, there was a span of 10 bases. The germline gives CDR1 MNHEY, CDR2 SVGAGI. This CDR3 region has 13 residues. The source is an adult in good health. The chain carries TRBV6-5 and TRBJ1-6; possible D gene TRBD1, 5 bases. The sequences come from peripheral blood, collected on day 0 of AZD1222 vaccination. The CDR3 nucleotides read TGTGCCAGCAGTCAGGCAGGGTATTCACCCCTCCACTTT. The encoded protein is CASSQAGYSPLHF.